This T cell receptor beta chain was profiled in a study of cytomegalovirus exposure and HLA in healthy donors. This clone was observed a few times. Its target is unknown. Study-wide results and caveats: Later on, a genetic analysis was performed. It linked a missense variant in DCLRE1C with V- and J-gene trimming of TCR beta.

Amplification used 60 Vbeta primers and 13 Jbeta primers. Original processing methods: Around 9.9 million shared chains were among the 80 million or so unique TCR beta chains that a later analysis counted. Profiled with immunoSEQ multiplex PCR; TCRdb holds only in-frame clones, not every one. V, J and clone size reflect that table, while D and trimming were determined from the DNA. In the table there are around 140,000 clones, approximately 8.9% of which are singletons. This sequence was found in a woman in her 40s in good health and CMV-seropositive. The material sequenced was PBMCs.

In DNA form, the CDR3 reads TGTGCCAGCAGCGGGACAGGGTCCCTCTACGAGCAGTACTTC. Its protein product is CASSGTGSLYEQYF. This chain links TRBV5-6 with TRBJ2-7; 9 bases agree with TRBD1. Germline CDR1 and CDR2: SGHDT and YYEEEE. The CDR3 extends over 14 amino acids. Trimming cost V 4 bases and J 3 bases; bases outside gene matches: 5.